The present entry profiles one T cell receptor (beta chain) with its context. As yet, its antigen is unknown. This specimen belongs to a study of CD8+CD57+ T cells in acquired aplastic anemia. Study background: The study obtained an average of approximately 3 ug of DNA from sorted CD4+ and CD8+ cells.

This CDR3 is 15 amino acids long. Germline V CDR1 and CDR2: MNHNS, SASEGT. Trimming pared 7 bases from V and 1 base from J, leaving 16 bases between. Study results and limitations: A set of more than 25 CD8+ CDR3 sequences was shared between patients and controls, and these sequences appeared highly expressed in patients.

TCR beta VDJ and CDR3 were profiled, and genomic DNA was the template. MiXCR, applied by TCRdb to the reads, yields one record per CDR3 protein. The sample shows 100,000 to 150,000 distinct CDR3 sequences, around 48% of them seen only once. Input material: sorted CD4+, CD8+, or CD8+CD57+ T cells (not recorded which) from PBMCs. The genes are TRBV6-1 and TRBJ2-5; D remains unclear. The origin of this receptor is a human donor in good health, serving as a control. The CDR3 sequence is CASMERAAAQETQYF. DNA for the CDR3: TGTGCCAGCATGGAAAGGGCGGCGGCCCAAGAGACCCAGTACTTC.